The clone carrying this T cell receptor (beta chain) was detected once. The antigen is undetermined. The assay was immunoSEQ multiplex PCR, and TCRdb's table has in-frame clones only and misses some. Of tens of thousands of clones in the sample, 55% to 70% were seen once. The CDR3 consists of 15 residues. The germline V gene has CDR1 SEHNR and CDR2 FQNEAQ (reference sequence). Trimming cost V 6 bases and J 3 bases, with 18 bases left between them. This entry belongs to a study of cytotoxic CD8 clonotypes in ibrutinib-treated CLL. Looking at the study overall: Partial responses numbered roughly 25 and complete responses 2; after a median around 68 months, roughly 15 stayed remitted and approximately twelve progressed.

General study points: Public clonotypes proved infrequent, and on treatment they shrank or remained steady. Clonality was elevated at ibrutinib response and had returned toward baseline at progression.

The receptor comes from a human donor with chronic lymphocytic leukemia. V is TRBV7-9 and J is TRBJ2-7; D is possibly TRBD1 (6 bases). Sequencing was performed on PBMCs, taken after 24 months of ibrutinib treatment. The CDR3 spells CASSPPGQAIYEQYF. Here the CDR3 DNA reads TGTGCCAGCAGTCCGCCGGGACAAGCTATCTACGAGCAGTACTTC. Variable domain in full (rest from reference TRBV7-9 and TRBJ2-7): DTGVSQNPRHKITKRGQNVTFRCDPISEHNRLYWYRQTLGQGPEFLTYFQNEAQLEKSRLLSDRFSAERPKGSFSTLEIQRTEQGDSAMYLCASSPPGQAIYEQYFGPGTRLTVT.